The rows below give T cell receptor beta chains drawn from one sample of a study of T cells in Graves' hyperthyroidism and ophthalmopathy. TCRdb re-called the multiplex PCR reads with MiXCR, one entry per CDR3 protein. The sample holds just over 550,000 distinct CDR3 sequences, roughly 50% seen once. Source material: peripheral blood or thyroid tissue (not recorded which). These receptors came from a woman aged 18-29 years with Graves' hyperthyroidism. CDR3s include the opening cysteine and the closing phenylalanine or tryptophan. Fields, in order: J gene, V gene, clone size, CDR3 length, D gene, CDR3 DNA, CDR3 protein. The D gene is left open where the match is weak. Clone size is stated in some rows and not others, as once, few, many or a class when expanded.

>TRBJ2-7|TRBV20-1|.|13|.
TGCAGTGCTAGAGGAATTGCCGCCTACGAGCAGTACTTC
CSARGIAAYEQYF
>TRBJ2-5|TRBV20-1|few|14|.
TGCAGTGCTAGAACCACGGGGGATCAAGAGACCCAGTACTTC
CSARTTGDQETQYF
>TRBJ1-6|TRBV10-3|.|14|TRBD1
TGTGCCAAAAGGGACAGGGAGCAGTACTCACCCCTCCACTTT
CAKRDREQYSPLHF
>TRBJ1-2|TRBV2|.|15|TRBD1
TGTGCCAGCACCGACGACAGGGGAGATAGCTATGGCTACACCTTC
CASTDDRGDSYGYTF
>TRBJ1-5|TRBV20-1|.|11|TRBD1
TGCAGTGCTAGAGGGACAGGCAATCAGCATTTT
CSARGTGNQHF
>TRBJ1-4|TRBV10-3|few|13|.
TGTGCCATCAGTGAGCGGCCTAATGAAAAACTGTTTTTT
CAISERPNEKLFF
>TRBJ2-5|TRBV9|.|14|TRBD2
TGTGCCAGCAGCGTGGGAGGGTCCCAAGAGACCCAGTACTTC
CASSVGGSQETQYF
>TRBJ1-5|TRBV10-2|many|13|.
TGCGCCAGCAGGCAATCTAGCAATCAGCCCCAGCATTTT
CASRQSSNQPQHF
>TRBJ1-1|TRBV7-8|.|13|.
TGTGCCAGCAGCTTCGGGGGATACACTGAAGCTTTCTTT
CASSFGGYTEAFF
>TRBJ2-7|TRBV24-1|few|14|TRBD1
TGTGCCACCAGTGACCCCGGGACAGGGGTCGAGCAGTACTTC
CATSDPGTGVEQYF
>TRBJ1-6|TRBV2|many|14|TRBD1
TGTGCCAGCAGTCGACAGGGGTCTAATTCACCCCTCCACTTT
CASSRQGSNSPLHF
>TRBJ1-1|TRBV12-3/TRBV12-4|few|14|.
TGTGCCAGCAGCCAAGGGGAGCTGGGAACTGAAGCTTTCTTT
CASSQGELGTEAFF
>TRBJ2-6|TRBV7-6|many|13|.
TGTGCCAGCAGTAATGCTGGGGCCAACGTCCTGACTTTC
CASSNAGANVLTF
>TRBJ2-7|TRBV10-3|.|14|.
TGTGCCATCAGTGAAAATACAGGGGAGGACGAGCAGTACTTC
CAISENTGEDEQYF
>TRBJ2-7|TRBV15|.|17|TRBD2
TGTGCCACCAGCAGAGAGGGTAGGAGGGAGGGCCGCTACGAGCAGTACTTC
CATSREGRREGRYEQYF
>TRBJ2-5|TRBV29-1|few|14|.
TGCAGCGTGACCCGTCAAGGGAGGCAAGAGACCCAGTACTTC
CSVTRQGRQETQYF
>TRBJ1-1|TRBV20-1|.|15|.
TGCAGTGCCATGGGGGGGGCGAGGGGAGCAACTGAAGCTTTCTTT
CSAMGGARGATEAFF
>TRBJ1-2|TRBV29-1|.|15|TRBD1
TGCAGCGTTGATGGGGGGGCGGACAGGGCCTATGGCTACACCTTC
CSVDGGADRAYGYTF
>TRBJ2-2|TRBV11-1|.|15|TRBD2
TGTGCCAGCCCAGCGGGAGTTGGGTGGCCCGGGGAGCTGTTTTTT
CASPAGVGWPGELFF
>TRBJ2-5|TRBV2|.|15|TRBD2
TGTGCCAGCAGTGAAGACCTTGGCAGGGCGCGGGAGCAGTACTTC
CASSEDLGRAREQYF
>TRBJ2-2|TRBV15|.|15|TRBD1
TGTGCCACCAGCACGGGACAGGAGGGCACCGGGGAGCTGTTTTTT
CATSTGQEGTGELFF
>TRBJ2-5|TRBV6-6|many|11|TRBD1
TGTGCCAGCAGTGACAGGGGGACCCAGTACTTC
CASSDRGTQYF
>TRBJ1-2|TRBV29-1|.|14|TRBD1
TGCAGCGTCATATCGGGACAGGGTGCTTATGGCTACACCTTC
CSVISGQGAYGYTF
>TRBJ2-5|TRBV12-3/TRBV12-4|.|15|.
TGTGCCAGCAGTTACTTGGGGCGTTTACAGGAGACCCAGTACTTC
CASSYLGRLQETQYF
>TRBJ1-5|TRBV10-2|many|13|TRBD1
TGCGCCAGCAGTCCAGGGGGCGTACAGCCCCAGCATTTT
CASSPGGVQPQHF
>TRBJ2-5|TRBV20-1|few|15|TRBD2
TGCAGTGCCCCCTCTAGCGGGAGGGCCACGGAGACCCAGTACTTC
CSAPSSGRATETQYF
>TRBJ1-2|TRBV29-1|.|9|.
TGCAGCGTGGGAAAAGGCTACACCTTC
CSVGKGYTF
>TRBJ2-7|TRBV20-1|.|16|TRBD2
TGCAGTGCTACCAAACGGACTAGCGGGAGGGACTACGAGCAGTACTTC
CSATKRTSGRDYEQYF
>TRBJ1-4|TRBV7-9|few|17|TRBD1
TGTGCCAGCAGCTTACGGGACAGGGGCCAGTCTAATGAAAAACTGTTTTTT
CASSLRDRGQSNEKLFF
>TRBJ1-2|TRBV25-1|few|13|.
TGTGCCAGCAGTTCTTCAGGGTACTATGGCTACACCTTC
CASSSSGYYGYTF
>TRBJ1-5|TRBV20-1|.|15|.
TGCAGTGCTAGAGATAACGAGAAAATCAATCAGCCCCAGCATTTT
CSARDNEKINQPQHF
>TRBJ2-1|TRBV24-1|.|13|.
TGTGCCACCAGTGATTCCCCACGGGCTGAGCAGTTCTTC
CATSDSPRAEQFF
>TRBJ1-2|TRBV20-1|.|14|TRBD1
TGCAGTGCTAGCCGAGGACAGGAGATATATGGCTACACCTTC
CSASRGQEIYGYTF
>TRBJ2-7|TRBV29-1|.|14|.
TGCAGCGCTGAACCCCTCGGGCGAGACTATGAGCAGTACTTC
CSAEPLGRDYEQYF
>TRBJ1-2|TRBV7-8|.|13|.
TGTGCCAGCAGCTTAGAGTGGATCTATGGCTACACCTTC
CASSLEWIYGYTF
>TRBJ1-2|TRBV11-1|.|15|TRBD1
TGTGCCAGCAGCTTGGCTACCGGACAGGGTTATGGCTACACCTTC
CASSLATGQGYGYTF
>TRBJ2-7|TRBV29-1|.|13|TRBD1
TGCAGCAGTCCACCCGGGACAGGGGACGAGCAGTACTTC
CSSPPGTGDEQYF
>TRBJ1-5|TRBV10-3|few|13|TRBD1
TGTGCCAGCAGGGGGGGACAGGGCTCGCCCCAGCATTTT
CASRGGQGSPQHF
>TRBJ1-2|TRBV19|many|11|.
TGTGCCAGTAGACGGAGTTATGGCTACACCTTC
CASRRSYGYTF
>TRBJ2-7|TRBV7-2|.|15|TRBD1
TGCGCCAGCAGCCAAGATCGTGGCAGGGGGCGCGAGCAGTACTTC
CASSQDRGRGREQYF
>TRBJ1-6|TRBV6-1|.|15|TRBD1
TGTGCCAGCAGGAGGAGGGACAGGGGGGGTTCACCCCTTCACTTT
CASRRRDRGGSPLHF
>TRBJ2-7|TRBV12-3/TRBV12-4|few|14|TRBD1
TGTGCCAGCACGAAACAGGGGACCTCGAGCGAGCAGTACTTC
CASTKQGTSSEQYF
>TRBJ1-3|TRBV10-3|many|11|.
TGTGCCATCAGTGAGGTAGACACCATATATTTT
CAISEVDTIYF
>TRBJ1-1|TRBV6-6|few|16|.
TGTGCCAGCAGTGCCCGGGACGGACGTAGGAACACTGAAGCTTTCTTT
CASSARDGRRNTEAFF
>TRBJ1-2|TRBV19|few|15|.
TGTGCCAGTAGTATCTTCGGGGGCTATTTTGCTGGCTACACCTTC
CASSIFGGYFAGYTF
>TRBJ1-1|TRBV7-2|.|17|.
TGCGCCAGCAGCCAAGAGGGTCGAGGGGGGGGCAACACTGAAGCTTTCTTT
CASSQEGRGGGNTEAFF
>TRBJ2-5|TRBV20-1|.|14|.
TGCAGTGCTAGAGAGGCAGGAGCCCGGGGGACCCAGTACTTC
CSAREAGARGTQYF
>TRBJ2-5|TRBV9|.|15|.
TGTGCCAGCAGCCAGGTCGGGACGGGAAGAGAGACCCAGTACTTC
CASSQVGTGRETQYF
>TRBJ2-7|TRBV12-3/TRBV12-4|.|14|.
TGTGCCAGCAGTTCCCAGCTGTTCTCCTACGAGCAGTACTTC
CASSSQLFSYEQYF
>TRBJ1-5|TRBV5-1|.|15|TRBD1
TGCGCCAGCAGCACGGACAGGGCAAGATTAGAGCCCCAGCATTTT
CASSTDRARLEPQHF
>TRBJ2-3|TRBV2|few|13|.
TGTGCCAGCACGGCTAGCGGCACAGATACGCAGTATTTT
CASTASGTDTQYF
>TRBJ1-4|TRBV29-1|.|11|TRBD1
TGCAGCGTTGGGGGACAGGGGGATCAGACGTTT
CSVGGQGDQTF
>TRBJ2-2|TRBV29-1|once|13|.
TGCAGCGTTGTTCGGGAGTACACCGGGGAGCTGTTTTTT
CSVVREYTGELFF
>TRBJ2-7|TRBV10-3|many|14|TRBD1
TGTGCCATCAGTGGGACAGGGGGCAGTTACGAGCAGTACTTC
CAISGTGGSYEQYF
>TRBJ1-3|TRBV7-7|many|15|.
TGTGCCAGCAGCCCAGGCCGAAGCTCTGGAAACACCATATATTTT
CASSPGRSSGNTIYF